This T cell receptor (beta chain) was documented in a study of T cells in Graves' hyperthyroidism and ophthalmopathy (dated by TCRdb to the late 2010s). A note on the overall study: Peripheral blood samples were taken at the time of initial diagnosis, prior to any treatment. TCR V-J signatures able to tell the groups apart were searched for in a discovery cohort of 100 patients, of whom over 40 had Graves' ophthalmopathy and around 56 had stable Graves' hyperthyroidism. Prospective prediction of ophthalmopathy was tested in an independent validation cohort consisting of fewer than 20 hyperthyroidism patients and 17 patients who later progressed to ophthalmopathy. For training and testing, the 100 or so patients in the discovery cohort were randomly divided in a 7:3 ratio. In several Graves' hyperthyroidism patients, the study also compared T-cell repertoires from thyroid tissue with T-cell repertoires from blood. After blood sampling, hyperthyroidism patients were treated with methimazole at a starting dose of 30 mg daily, and ophthalmopathy patients were treated with high-dose intravenous methylprednisolone. TCR Vbeta CDR3 sequencing of roughly 140 peripheral blood samples (over 40 ophthalmopathy, roughly 72 hyperthyroidism and some 17 progressor patients) is reported in the paper.

What the study reported, not specific to this receptor: Most expanded thyroid clonotypes (frequency above 0.001) were also detected in blood, a finding suggesting that blood repertoires may reflect thyroid immune responses. A 13 V-J signature model separated ophthalmopathy from stable hyperthyroidism, with around 91% sensitivity and roughly 81% specificity in cross-validation and 80%/75% in testing. In validation, the model predicted progression to ophthalmopathy with 55% to 71% sensitivity and approximately 78% specificity, a median of 6.5 months before onset. No statistical method was used to fix the sample size in advance, and group allocation was not hidden from the investigators.

Stable Graves' hyperthyroidism was defined as the absence of progression to ophthalmopathy over 18 months of follow-up. Hyperthyroidism patients were aged 18 to 65 years and newly diagnosed, with disease duration of less than 2 months. Exclusion was applied to patients with uncontrolled infections, other autoimmune diseases, pregnancy or lactation. Diagnoses relied on clinical symptoms, serum thyroxine and TRAb, thyroid ultrasound and orbital computed tomography. Ficoll-Paque density gradient centrifugation was used to isolate PBMCs from approximately 10 ml of fresh peripheral blood. Total RNA was extracted with Trizol reagent, and quality was checked on an Agilent 2100 Bioanalyzer. This clonotype was detected a few times. Its antigen remains unidentified. Within one base of it there is no much larger clone, and no base qualities were kept. Amplification of TCR beta CDR3 regions was carried out from RNA transcripts. The first round of RT-PCR for the TCR CDR3 was performed with the HTBI primer set and the Qiagen OneStep RT-PCR kit. Libraries were constructed in a second round of multiplex PCR, after which size selection and purification were performed. The libraries were sequenced on an Illumina HiSeq2000 using paired-end 100 bp reads. The published analysis was carried out like this. SOAPnuke was used to process the raw data, with reads discarded if the reads contained adapters or uncalled bases, had a mean Phred below 15, or lacked an exact constant-primer or identifier match. High-quality paired reads were merged with COPE v1.2.5, and unique nucleotide sequences were defined as clonotypes. MiTCR v1.1 was used to align clonotypes to the IMGT TRBV, TRBD and TRBJ reference segments. The analysis was restricted to V-J combinations with a frequency above 0.0001, which together covered approximately 99% of the repertoires. A TCS score was defined as the ratio between F50 (clonal expansion) and ExV (chaos), using BLOSUM62-based TCRdist between CDR3 peptides within each V-J. Welch's t-statistics and random forest reduced several hundred V-J features to 10 to 15, which were used in a naive Bayes classifier (R e1071). The Morisita-Horn index was used to measure how similar the thyroid and blood repertoires were. TCRdb trimmed the raw reads at Q25, called clones with MiXCR and kept productive beta chains. Each entry merges the rows of one CDR3 protein and shows their most common DNA and genes. These V and J calls rely on TCRdb rather than the paper's analysis. The sample yields about 840,000 distinct CDR3 sequences; 35% to 45% were counted once. Of the sample, roughly 8.3% is held by the ten largest clones.

Sequences were obtained from blood. The sequence was obtained from a man aged 18 to 29 with Graves' hyperthyroidism.

The DNA sequence is as follows: TGTGCCAGTTCCTCCCAAGCAGGAGGAGTGAAGACCCAGTACTTC. Translated, this gives CASSSQAGGVKTQYF. In this chain, TRBV19 is recombined with TRBJ2-5, with TRBD2 as a weak D call on 5 bases. Relative to germline, V is 8 bases shorter and J is 6 bases shorter, with 22 bases between their ends. The germline V gene (reference sequence) yields LNHDA for CDR1 and SQIVND for CDR2. Measured from the cysteine to the phenylalanine, the CDR3 is 15 residues long. The CDR3 DNA has 45 bases and is translated from base 1.